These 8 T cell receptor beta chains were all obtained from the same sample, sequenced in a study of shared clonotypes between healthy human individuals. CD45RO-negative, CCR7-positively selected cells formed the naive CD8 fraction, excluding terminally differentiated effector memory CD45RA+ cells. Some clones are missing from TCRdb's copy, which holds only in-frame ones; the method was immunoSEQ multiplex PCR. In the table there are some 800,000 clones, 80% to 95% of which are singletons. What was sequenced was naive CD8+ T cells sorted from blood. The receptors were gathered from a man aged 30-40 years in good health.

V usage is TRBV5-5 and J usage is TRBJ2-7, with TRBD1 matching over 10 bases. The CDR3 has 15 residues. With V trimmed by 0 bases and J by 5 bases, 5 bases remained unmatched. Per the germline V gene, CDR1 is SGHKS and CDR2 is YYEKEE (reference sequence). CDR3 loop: CASSLGATGGDEQYF. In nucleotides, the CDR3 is TGTGCCAGCAGCTTGGGTGCGACAGGGGGCGACGAGCAGTACTTC.

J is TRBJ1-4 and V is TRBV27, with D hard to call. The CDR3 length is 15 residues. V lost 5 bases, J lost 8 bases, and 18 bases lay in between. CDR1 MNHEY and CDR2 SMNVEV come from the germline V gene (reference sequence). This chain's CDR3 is CASSLLRHSGEKLFF. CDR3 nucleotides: TGTGCCAGCAGTCTCTTAAGGCACTCGGGAGAAAAACTGTTTTTT.

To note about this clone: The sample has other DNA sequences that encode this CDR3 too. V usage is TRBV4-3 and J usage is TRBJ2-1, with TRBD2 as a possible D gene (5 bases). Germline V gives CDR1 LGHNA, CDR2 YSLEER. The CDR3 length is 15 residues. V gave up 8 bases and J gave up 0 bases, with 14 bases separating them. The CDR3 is CASSPGLSSYNEQFF. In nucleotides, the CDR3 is TGCGCCAGCTCCCCAGGACTGAGCTCCTACAATGAGCAGTTCTTC.

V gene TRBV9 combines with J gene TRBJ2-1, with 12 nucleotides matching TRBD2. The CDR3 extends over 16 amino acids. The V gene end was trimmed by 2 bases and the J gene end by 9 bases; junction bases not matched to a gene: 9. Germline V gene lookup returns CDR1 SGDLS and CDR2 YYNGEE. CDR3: CASSVLAGGILGEQFF. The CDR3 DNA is TGTGCCAGCAGCGTCCTAGCGGGAGGGATATTAGGTGAGCAGTTCTTC.

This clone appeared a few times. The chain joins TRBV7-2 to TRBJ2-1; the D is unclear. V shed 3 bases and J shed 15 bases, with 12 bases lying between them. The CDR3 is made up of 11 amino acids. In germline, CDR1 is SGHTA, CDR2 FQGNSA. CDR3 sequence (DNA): TGTGCCAGCAGCTTCGGGCTTTTCTCGTTCTTC. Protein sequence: CASSFGLFSFF. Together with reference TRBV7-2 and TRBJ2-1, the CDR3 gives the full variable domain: GAGVSQSPSNKVTEKGKDVELRCDPISGHTALYWYRQSLGQGLEFLIYFQGNSAPDKSGLPSDRFSAERTGGSVSTLTIQRTQQEDSAVYLCASSFGLFSFFGPGTRLTVL.

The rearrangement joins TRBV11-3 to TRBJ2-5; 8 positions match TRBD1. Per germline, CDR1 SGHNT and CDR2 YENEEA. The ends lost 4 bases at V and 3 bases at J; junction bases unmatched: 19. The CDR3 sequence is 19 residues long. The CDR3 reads CASSSRTGFRSGEEETQYF. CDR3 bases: TGTGCCAGCAGCTCACGGACAGGGTTTCGTTCTGGGGAAGAAGAGACCCAGTACTTC.

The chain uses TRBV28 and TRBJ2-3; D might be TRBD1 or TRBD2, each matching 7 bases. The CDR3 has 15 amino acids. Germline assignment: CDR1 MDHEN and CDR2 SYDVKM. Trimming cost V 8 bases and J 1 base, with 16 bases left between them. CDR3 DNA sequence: TGTGCCAGCGCCCAGGGGGGGAGGCGCACAGATACGCAGTATTTT. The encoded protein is CASAQGGRRTDTQYF.

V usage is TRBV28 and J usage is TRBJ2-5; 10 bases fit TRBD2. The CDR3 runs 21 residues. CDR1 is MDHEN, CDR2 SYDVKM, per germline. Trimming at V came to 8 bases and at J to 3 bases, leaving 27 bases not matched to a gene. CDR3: CASSTVVLAGVALGNEETQYF. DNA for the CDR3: TGTGCCAGCTCTACCGTCGTCCTAGCGGGAGTCGCCTTAGGAAACGAAGAGACCCAGTACTTC.